The 11 T cell receptor beta chains in this list originate from one sample, sequenced in a study of T cell responses to AZD1222 COVID-19 vaccine. The repertoire was sequenced with immunoSEQ multiplex PCR; TCRdb's copy has only in-frame clones and lacks some. The data contain under 70,000 clones, roughly 80% of them singletons. Sequenced material: peripheral blood, taken on day 0 of AZD1222 vaccination. The origin of the receptors is an adult in good health.

The chain joins TRBV13 to TRBJ2-7; 9 nucleotides agree with TRBD2. J lost 7 bases, V lost 7 bases, and 8 bases had no gene match. Germline V gene lookup returns CDR1 PRHDT and CDR2 FYEKMQ (reference sequence). CDR3 length: 13 residues. CDR3 region: CASTLAGAREQYF. The CDR3 coding sequence is TGTGCCAGCACATTAGCGGGAGCGAGAGAGCAGTACTTC.

This chain connects TRBV7-8 to TRBJ2-3; tentative D call: TRBD2 (5 bases). The germline V gene encodes CDR1 SGHVS and CDR2 FQNEAQ. This CDR3 spans 13 amino acids. V shed 6 bases and J shed 5 bases, with 12 bases lying between them. Here the CDR3 DNA reads TGTGCCAGCAGGTATCCACTAGAAGATACGCAGTATTTT. This gives the protein CASRYPLEDTQYF.

The chain couples TRBV6-6 to TRBJ1-2; D is possibly TRBD1 (6 bases). Looked up from germline, CDR1 is MNHNY and CDR2 is SVGAGI (reference sequence). V dropped 6 bases and J dropped 4 bases, with 21 bases sitting between them. The CDR3 contains 16 residues. Here the CDR3 DNA reads TGTGCCAGCAGCTTCATGAAGGGGGGTTCACCCTATGGCTACACCTTC. Protein: CASSFMKGGSPYGYTF.

The gene calls are TRBV9 and TRBJ2-7; 7 nucleotides align to TRBD2. This CDR3 comprises 15 residues. Germline V gives CDR1 SGDLS, CDR2 YYNGEE. V trimming: 0 bases; J trimming: 2 bases; junction bases outside the gene matches: 5. CDR3 sequence (DNA): TGTGCCAGCAGCGTAGGGGGAGGGCAGACCTACGAGCAGTACTTC. It encodes CASSVGGGQTYEQYF.

This clone was counted only a few times. V gene TRBV11-2 combines with J gene TRBJ2-2; 8 bases line up with TRBD1. CDR3 length: 16 residues. Germline loops: CDR1 SGHAT, CDR2 FQNNGV. V lost 6 bases, J lost 5 bases, and 11 bases stayed unmatched. CDR3 protein: CASRSPRGRRTGELFF. The CDR3 nucleotides are TGTGCCAGCAGATCCCCCAGGGGGCGTCGGACCGGGGAGCTGTTTTTT.

The chain joins TRBV5-1 to TRBJ2-5, with D tentatively TRBD2 (5 bases). This CDR3 is 17 amino acids long. V was clipped by 0 bases and J by 2 bases, with 17 bases between them. Germline V CDR1 and CDR2: SGHRS, YFSETQ. The CDR3 DNA is TGCGCCAGCAGCTTGGGGAGTAGCGTGCGGGCGCAAGAGACCCAGTACTTC. It specifies CASSLGSSVRAQETQYF. Full variable domain (outside the CDR3, taken from reference TRBV5-1 and TRBJ2-5): KAGVTQTPRYLIKTRGQQVTLSCSPISGHRSVSWYQQTPGQGLQFLFEYFSETQRNKGNFPGRFSGRQFSNSRSEMNVSTLELGDSALYLCASSLGSSVRAQETQYFGPGTRLLVL.

The genes are TRBV11-2 and TRBJ1-2; 8 bases map to TRBD1. This CDR3 comprises 14 residues. Germline loops: CDR1 SGHAT, CDR2 FQNNGV. Germline trimming cut 1 base from V and 8 bases from J; bases unmatched to any gene: 6. CDR3 loop: CASSLGDRTRGYTF. For the CDR3, the DNA is TGTGCCAGCAGCTTAGGGGACAGGACGCGGGGCTACACCTTC.

The chain joins TRBV10-3 to TRBJ1-2; 8 bases align to TRBD1. J lost 13 bases, V lost 3 bases, and 7 bases had no gene match. The CDR3 contains 12 residues. Germline CDR1 reads ENHRY; CDR2 reads SYGVKD. CDR3 nucleotides: TGTGCCATCAGTGATCGACAGGGGTTTTGCACCTTC. Translated, it gives CAISDRQGFCTF.

This chain uses TRBV6-5 with TRBJ2-7, with TRBD2 as a possible D gene (5 bases). CDR1 MNHEY and CDR2 SVGAGI come from the germline V gene. V was shortened by 0 bases and J by 5 bases, with 14 bases between the two germline ends. The CDR3 is 15 residues long. Here the CDR3 DNA reads TGTGCCAGCAGTTACTCGACGGGAATAGCGAACGAGCAGTACTTC. Translated: CASSYSTGIANEQYF.

This sequence joins TRBV7-2 and TRBJ1-2, with D unclear. From germline, CDR1 is SGHTA and CDR2 FQGNSA. The CDR3 runs to 14 residues. Trimming left V 3 bases short and J 7 bases short, with 15 bases between. Here the CDR3 reads CASSLDLGPGGYTF. The CDR3, as DNA: TGTGCCAGCAGCTTGGACCTTGGGCCGGGTGGCTACACCTTC.

The gene calls are TRBV4-2 and TRBJ2-3, with D uncertain. CDR3 size: 12 residues. Germline lookup yields CDR1 LGHNA and CDR2 YNFKEQ. V lost 1 base and J 6 bases, leaving 5 bases between the germline ends. The CDR3 protein is CASSQGYDTQYF. For the CDR3, the DNA is TGTGCCAGCAGCCAAGGCTACGATACGCAGTATTTT.